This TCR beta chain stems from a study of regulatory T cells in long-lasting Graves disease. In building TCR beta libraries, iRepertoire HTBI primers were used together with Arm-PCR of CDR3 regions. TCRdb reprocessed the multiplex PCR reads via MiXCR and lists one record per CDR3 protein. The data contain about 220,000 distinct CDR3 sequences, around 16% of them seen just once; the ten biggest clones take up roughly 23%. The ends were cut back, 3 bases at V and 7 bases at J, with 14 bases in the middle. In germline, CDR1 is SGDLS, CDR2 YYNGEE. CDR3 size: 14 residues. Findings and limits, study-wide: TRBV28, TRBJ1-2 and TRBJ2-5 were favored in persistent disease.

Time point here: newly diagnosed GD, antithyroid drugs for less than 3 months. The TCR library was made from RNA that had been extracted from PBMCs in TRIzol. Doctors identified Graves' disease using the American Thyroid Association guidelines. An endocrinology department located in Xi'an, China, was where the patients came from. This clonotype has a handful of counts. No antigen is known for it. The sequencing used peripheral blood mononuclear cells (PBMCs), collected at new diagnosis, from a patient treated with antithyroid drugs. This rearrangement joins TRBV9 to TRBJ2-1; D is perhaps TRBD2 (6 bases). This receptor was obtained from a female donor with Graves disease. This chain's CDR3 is CASSGTGSLNEQFF. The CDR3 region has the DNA TGTGCCAGCAGCGGCACCGGGAGTTTAAATGAGCAGTTCTTC.